What follows are 13 T cell receptor beta chains derived from one specimen sequenced in a study of T cell responses to AZD1222 COVID-19 vaccine. Assay: immunoSEQ multiplex PCR; the TCRdb copy retains only in-frame clones and omits some. Altogether some 150,000 clones are present, 92% being singletons, with the ten largest covering 1.5% to 2%. The source material was peripheral blood, sampled on day 0 of AZD1222 vaccination. The receptors derive from an adult in good health.

The chain couples TRBV18 to TRBJ2-5; no clear D gene. Trimming removed 2 bases from V and 0 bases from J, with 4 bases in between. Germline values: CDR1 KGHSH, CDR2 LQKENI. The CDR3 spans 13 residues. This CDR3 is CASSPVNQETQYF. For the CDR3, the DNA is TGTGCCAGCTCACCAGTCAACCAAGAGACCCAGTACTTC.

The chain couples TRBV3-1 (or the pseudogene TRBV3-2) to TRBJ1-2, with D possibly TRBD1 on 5 matching bases. Germline CDR1 is LGHDT and CDR2 is YNNKEL (reference sequence). CDR3 size: 15 residues. Trimming left V 3 bases short and J 3 bases short, with 14 bases between. This CDR3 is CASSHPDTVYYGYTF. CDR3 nucleotides: TGTGCCAGCAGCCACCCGGACACCGTGTACTATGGCTACACCTTC.

The chain carries TRBV19 and TRBJ2-4; TRBD1 might be the D (6 bases). Trimming left V 7 bases short and J 5 bases short, with 12 bases between. Germline-derived CDR1 and CDR2 are LNHDA and SQIVND (reference sequence). There are 13 residues in the CDR3. The CDR3 nucleotides read TGTGCCAGTACCCCGGACAGTCAAAACATTCAGTACTTC. It codes for CASTPDSQNIQYF.

The CDR3 coding sequence is TGTGCCAGCAGCTTAGGGGTGAGGGAGACCCAGTACTTC. Translation: CASSLGVRETQYF. V gene TRBV7-2 combines with J gene TRBJ2-5; D is undetermined. Between the trimmed V and J ends, which lost 1 base and 5 bases, there was a span of 8 bases. Germline CDR1 is SGHTA and CDR2 is FQGNSA. The CDR3 covers 13 residues.

This clone has just a few counts. V gene TRBV29-1 combines with J gene TRBJ2-7; tentatively, D is TRBD1 or TRBD2 (5 bases each). The CDR3 runs 15 residues. V was cut by 3 bases and J by 2 bases, with 17 bases left in between. Germline V gene sequence: CDR1 SQVTM, CDR2 ANQGSEA. This CDR3 reads CSVEPTGTDTYEQYF. In DNA form, the CDR3 reads TGCAGCGTTGAGCCCACCGGGACGGACACCTACGAGCAGTACTTC.

V gene TRBV6-2 or TRBV6-3 combines with J gene TRBJ1-4, with 8 nucleotides matching TRBD1. The CDR3 runs to 15 residues. J lost 7 bases, V lost 5 bases, and 9 bases had no gene match. CDR1 is MNHEY and CDR2 is SVGEGT in the germline V gene. The CDR3 DNA sequence: TGTGCCAGCAGTCATCGGACAGGGAGGATTGAAAAACTGTTTTTT. It yields the protein CASSHRTGRIEKLFF.

This chain joins TRBV7-2 and TRBJ1-5, with 12 nucleotides matching TRBD1. Germline lookup yields CDR1 SGHTA and CDR2 FQGNSA. J gave up 6 bases and V 5 bases, and 8 bases lay outside the gene matches. This CDR3 is 16 amino acids long. The CDR3 loop is CASSGSGTGGGQPQHF. The CDR3 DNA follows: TGTGCCAGCAGCGGGTCCGGGACAGGGGGCGGTCAGCCCCAGCATTTT. The full variable domain, in which reference TRBV7-2 and TRBJ1-5 provide the parts outside the CDR3, is GAGVSQSPSNKVTEKGKDVELRCDPISGHTALYWYRQSLGQGLEFLIYFQGNSAPDKSGLPSDRFSAERTGGSVSTLTIQRTQQEDSAVYLCASSGSGTGGGQPQHFGDGTRLSIL.

This chain connects TRBV24-1 to TRBJ1-1, with 9 bases lining up with TRBD1. Trimming at V came to 7 bases and at J to 1 base, leaving 0 bases not matched to a gene. The CDR3 runs 13 residues. In germline, CDR1 is KGHDR, CDR2 SFDVKD. The CDR3 nucleotides are TGTGCCACCAGACAGGGGGCGAACACTGAAGCTTTCTTT. Its protein is CATRQGANTEAFF.

J is TRBJ2-3 and V is TRBV3-1 (or the pseudogene TRBV3-2); no definite D call. Germline CDR1 LGHDT, CDR2 YNNKEL (reference sequence). V gave up 0 bases and J gave up 6 bases, with 7 bases separating them. This CDR3 has 13 residues. CDR3 nucleotide sequence: TGTGCCAGCAGCCAAGATGACACCGATACGCAGTATTTT. Translated, it gives CASSQDDTDTQYF.

The rearrangement links TRBV7-9 to TRBJ1-2; D remains ambiguous. Looked up from germline, CDR1 is SEHNR and CDR2 is FQNEAQ (reference sequence). V shed 1 base and J shed 3 bases, with 12 bases lying between them. CDR3 length equals 15 residues. DNA for the CDR3: TGTGCCAGCAGCTTAGGCGACCCGGTCCACTATGGCTACACCTTC. Translating it yields CASSLGDPVHYGYTF.

The rearrangement links TRBV15 to TRBJ2-7, with TRBD2 identical over 8 bases. Losses at the gene ends were 0 bases for V and 4 bases for J; bases not matched to a gene: 8. The CDR3 is made up of 16 amino acids. Germline CDR1 and CDR2: LNHNV and YYDKDF (reference sequence). CDR3 sequence: CATSRDGAGGAYEQYF. Written as DNA, the CDR3 is TGTGCCACCAGCAGAGATGGGGCGGGGGGCGCTTACGAGCAGTACTTC.

This chain connects TRBV7-2 to TRBJ1-4; D unresolved. Germline values: CDR1 SGHTA, CDR2 FQGNSA. Trimming shortened V by 4 bases and J by 6 bases, and 12 bases separated the two germline ends. The CDR3 is 14 amino acids. CDR3 sequence: CASSSNGEDEKLFF. The CDR3, as DNA: TGTGCCAGCAGCTCTAACGGGGAAGATGAAAAACTGTTTTTT.

The chain joins TRBV3-1 (or the pseudogene TRBV3-2) to TRBJ1-5; no reliable D call. V was trimmed by 1 base and J by 3 bases, leaving 13 bases between them. Germline assignment: CDR1 LGHDT and CDR2 YNNKEL (reference sequence). This CDR3 is 16 amino acids long. CDR3 sequence: CASSQAQPEPNQPQHF. The CDR3 bases are TGTGCCAGCAGCCAAGCACAACCTGAGCCCAATCAGCCCCAGCATTTT.